A selection of T cell receptor beta chains follows, all from one sample in a study of T cell repertoires in cytomegalovirus infection. MiXCR was run by TCRdb on the reads, yielding one entry per CDR3 protein. The table records fewer than 1,000,000 distinct CDR3 sequences, roughly 31% of them present only once. Their cognate antigens are unknown. This specimen consisted of cultured CD8+ T cells from PBMCs, obtained from culture after CMV antigen stimulation. These receptors were collected from a human donor in good health (CMV status not recorded). Some clones in this sample may be carry-over from other donors' samples. Each CDR3 is given with its conserved first and last residue. The D gene is left open where the match is weak. Some rows have no size entry. The others give once, few or many, or a class for an expanded clone.

clone_size: many
d_call: .
v_call: TRBV7-2
j_call: TRBJ2-7
cdr3_aa: CASTLPRGRVHEQYF
cdr3_nt: TGTGCCAGCACCCTACCTAGGGGCAGGGTGCACGAGCAGTACTTC

clone_size: many
d_call: TRBD1
v_call: TRBV12-3/TRBV12-4
j_call: TRBJ1-6
cdr3_aa: CASSTPRDRLYNSPLHF
cdr3_nt: TGTGCCAGCAGTACCCCTCGGGACAGACTCTATAATTCACCCCTCCACTTT

clone_size: once
d_call: TRBD2
v_call: TRBV2
j_call: TRBJ2-3
cdr3_aa: CASSELAGGQYF
cdr3_nt: TGTGCCAGCAGTGAACTAGCGGGGGGGCAGTATTTT

clone_size: .
d_call: .
v_call: TRBV6-1
j_call: TRBJ1-1
cdr3_aa: CASEGVNTEAFF
cdr3_nt: TGTGCCAGCGAAGGGGTAAACACTGAAGCTTTCTTT

clone_size: .
d_call: TRBD1
v_call: TRBV15
j_call: TRBJ2-1
cdr3_aa: CATSRDTGTDYNEQFF
cdr3_nt: TGTGCCACCAGCAGAGACACCGGGACAGACTACAATGAGCAGTTCTTC

clone_size: few
d_call: .
v_call: TRBV6-5
j_call: TRBJ2-2
cdr3_aa: CASSLTIQNIGELFF
cdr3_nt: TGTGCCAGCAGTTTGACTATCCAGAACATCGGGGAGCTGTTTTTT

clone_size: .
d_call: .
v_call: TRBV6-1
j_call: TRBJ1-6
cdr3_aa: CASSEIVEEPNSPLHF
cdr3_nt: TGTGCCAGCAGTGAAATCGTTGAAGAGCCAAATTCACCCCTCCACTTT

clone_size: .
d_call: TRBD1
v_call: TRBV12-3/TRBV12-4
j_call: TRBJ2-2
cdr3_aa: CASSLAAGTGYEGVPGELFF
cdr3_nt: TGTGCCAGCAGTTTAGCGGCCGGGACAGGGTACGAGGGGGTACCCGGGGAGCTGTTTTTT

clone_size: .
d_call: .
v_call: TRBV27
j_call: TRBJ1-1
cdr3_aa: CANSLSAPPGTEAFF
cdr3_nt: TGTGCCAACAGTTTATCGGCACCCCCGGGGACTGAAGCTTTCTTT

clone_size: .
d_call: TRBD1
v_call: TRBV27
j_call: TRBJ1-6
cdr3_aa: CASSFHDRVSPLHF
cdr3_nt: TGTGCCAGCAGTTTCCACGACAGGGTTTCACCCCTCCACTTT

clone_size: .
d_call: TRBD2
v_call: TRBV6-5
j_call: TRBJ2-1
cdr3_aa: CTSSYPTSGGYNEQFF
cdr3_nt: TGTACCAGCAGTTACCCGACTAGCGGGGGCTACAATGAGCAGTTCTTC

clone_size: .
d_call: .
v_call: TRBV7-9
j_call: TRBJ1-1
cdr3_aa: CASSHPLQGSGGEAFF
cdr3_nt: TGTGCCAGCAGCCATCCCCTTCAGGGTAGTGGGGGAGAAGCTTTCTTT

clone_size: few
d_call: .
v_call: TRBV28
j_call: TRBJ2-4
cdr3_aa: CASAGHRLAKNIQYF
cdr3_nt: TGTGCCAGTGCGGGACATCGGCTAGCCAAAAACATTCAGTACTTC

clone_size: .
d_call: TRBD1
v_call: TRBV6-8
j_call: TRBJ2-7
cdr3_aa: CASSAGTGLTYEQYF
cdr3_nt: TGTGCCAGCAGTGCCGGGACAGGGTTAACCTACGAGCAGTACTTC

clone_size: few
d_call: TRBD1
v_call: TRBV20-1
j_call: TRBJ1-5
cdr3_aa: CSARDRGNSNQPQHF
cdr3_nt: TGCAGTGCGCGGGACAGGGGGAATAGCAATCAGCCCCAGCATTTT

clone_size: few
d_call: .
v_call: TRBV12-3/TRBV12-4
j_call: TRBJ2-7
cdr3_aa: CASRGGTDYYEQYF
cdr3_nt: TGTGCCAGCAGGGGAGGGACAGACTACTACGAGCAGTACTTC

clone_size: many
d_call: .
v_call: TRBV11-2
j_call: TRBJ2-2
cdr3_aa: CASSLGGGQTGELFF
cdr3_nt: TGTGCCAGCAGCTTAGGAGGGGGGCAAACCGGGGAGCTGTTTTTT

clone_size: many
d_call: TRBD1
v_call: TRBV12-3/TRBV12-4
j_call: TRBJ2-5
cdr3_aa: CASSLVQGGETQYF
cdr3_nt: TGTGCCAGCAGTTTAGTACAGGGGGGAGAGACCCAGTACTTC

clone_size: .
d_call: .
v_call: TRBV7-3
j_call: TRBJ1-2
cdr3_aa: CASSSRTSDGGYTF
cdr3_nt: TGTGCCAGCAGCTCTCGGACGTCGGATGGCGGCTACACCTTC

clone_size: .
d_call: .
v_call: TRBV7-6
j_call: TRBJ2-7
cdr3_aa: CASSPPGASEQYF
cdr3_nt: TGTGCCAGCAGCCCCCCGGGAGCGTCTGAGCAGTACTTC

clone_size: few
d_call: .
v_call: TRBV4-1
j_call: TRBJ2-1
cdr3_aa: CASSQDIPNEQFF
cdr3_nt: TGCGCCAGCAGCCAAGATATTCCAAATGAGCAGTTCTTC

clone_size: many
d_call: .
v_call: TRBV7-2
j_call: TRBJ2-5
cdr3_aa: CASSLEAVQETQYF
cdr3_nt: TGTGCCAGCAGCTTAGAGGCAGTTCAAGAGACCCAGTACTTC

clone_size: few
d_call: .
v_call: TRBV5-4
j_call: TRBJ1-1
cdr3_aa: CASYFVGGTEAFF
cdr3_nt: TGTGCCAGTTACTTTGTAGGGGGTACCGAAGCTTTCTTT

clone_size: .
d_call: .
v_call: TRBV27
j_call: TRBJ2-1
cdr3_aa: CASSGRRLPPNNEQFF
cdr3_nt: TGTGCCAGCAGCGGCCGGCGCCTACCGCCCAACAATGAGCAGTTCTTC

clone_size: many
d_call: .
v_call: TRBV7-2
j_call: TRBJ1-3
cdr3_aa: CASSLFDSTGNTIYF
cdr3_nt: TGTGCCAGCAGCTTGTTCGATTCAACTGGAAACACCATATATTTT

clone_size: .
d_call: .
v_call: TRBV29-1
j_call: TRBJ1-1
cdr3_aa: CSGGRVNTEAFF
cdr3_nt: TGCAGTGGAGGGAGGGTGAACACTGAAGCTTTCTTT

clone_size: .
d_call: .
v_call: TRBV12-5
j_call: TRBJ1-1
cdr3_aa: CASGLIGGDTEAFF
cdr3_nt: TGTGCTAGTGGTTTGATAGGGGGTGACACTGAAGCTTTCTTT

clone_size: once
d_call: .
v_call: TRBV7-4
j_call: TRBJ2-1
cdr3_aa: CASSPSASVNEQFF
cdr3_nt: TGTGCCAGCAGCCCCTCGGCGTCGGTCAATGAGCAGTTCTTC